Listed below are T cell receptor beta chains from one sample, sequenced in a study of T cell responses to AZD1222 COVID-19 vaccine. TCRdb's table, derived via immunoSEQ multiplex PCR, lists solely in-frame clones and lacks some. The sample records around 130,000 clones, about 90% being singletons. The sample in question was peripheral blood, obtained 28 days after the second AZD1222 dose. The receptors come from an adult who received the AZD1222 COVID-19 vaccine. Each CDR3 is given without its conserved first and last residue. Clone size, where shown, is once, few, many, or a class for clones that have expanded.

clone_size,v_call,j_call,cdr3_aa
NA,TRBV4-3,TRBJ2-1,ASSRTGGNEQF
NA,TRBV12-3/TRBV12-4,TRBJ2-1,AGRASGRGEQF
NA,TRBV18,TRBJ1-4,ASSPDRKEKLF
NA,TRBV6-7,TRBJ2-7,ASSYSSDDEQY
NA,TRBV7-8,TRBJ2-3,ASTLLAAGTTDTQY
NA,TRBV10-3,TRBJ1-3,AISRSSGNTIY
NA,TRBV19,TRBJ2-5,ASRIRLAGFSFRPQETQY
NA,TRBV5-1,TRBJ2-3,ASSLVLAGGGTDTQY
NA,TRBV5-4,TRBJ2-1,ASSRIETRNEQF
NA,TRBV4-3,TRBJ2-3,ASSQEAASGVQGAQY
NA,TRBV2,TRBJ1-2,ASSEQTGSGYT
NA,TRBV2,TRBJ1-2,ASSQRTEGGYT
NA,TRBV6-5,TRBJ2-7,ATVRSYEQY
NA,TRBV6-4,TRBJ1-5,ASSDALGQGVDQPQH
NA,TRBV12-5,TRBJ2-2,ASGLTGGTGELF
NA,TRBV4-2,TRBJ1-2,ASSHKAGIQGGGYT
NA,TRBV9,TRBJ2-5,ASSLLAGGGETQY
NA,TRBV10-2,TRBJ1-1,ASSAGTSEAF
NA,TRBV7-9,TRBJ2-3,ASSSPTSGVDTQY
NA,TRBV6-5,TRBJ1-2,ASSYNHGYT
NA,TRBV2,TRBJ1-2,ASSPEYAYYGYT
NA,TRBV14,TRBJ2-3,ASSQDASGGRINTDTQY
NA,TRBV6-5,TRBJ1-5,ASSSLGQMVQPQH
NA,TRBV2,TRBJ1-6,ASSESRDLLH
NA,TRBV4-3,TRBJ2-3,ASSERVYTDTQY
NA,TRBV2,TRBJ1-1,ASSRDREVMNTEAF
NA,TRBV6-2/TRBV6-3,TRBJ2-7,ASSFGGGGRYEQY
few,TRBV5-1,TRBJ2-7,ASTWYRPTPPYEQY
NA,TRBV6-6,TRBJ1-1,ATKTVSTPMNTEAF
NA,TRBV5-4,TRBJ2-7,ASSAKTGAYEQY
NA,TRBV9,TRBJ1-3,ASSARGGEAGNTIY
NA,TRBV15,TRBJ2-3,ATSMTLGQGLWDTQY
NA,TRBV6-5,TRBJ2-7,ASRDSYEQY
NA,TRBV10-3,TRBJ1-5,AISDRDQLGQPQH
NA,TRBV7-2,TRBJ2-1,ASSLVLAGGPEQF
NA,TRBV5-4,TRBJ2-7,ASSLGLADSYEQY
NA,TRBV9,TRBJ2-7,ASSNPRASGRAAYEQY
NA,TRBV4-3,TRBJ2-3,ASSQNRDLALY
NA,TRBV6-4,TRBJ1-1,ASSDSYRLSEAF
NA,TRBV11-1,TRBJ1-2,ASSLVVLGYT
NA,TRBV12-3/TRBV12-4,TRBJ2-5,ASSLLPGVAQY
NA,TRBV2,TRBJ2-7,ASSDRGSYEQY
NA,TRBV6-1,TRBJ2-7,ASSEGPGGQSEQY
NA,TRBV4-1,TRBJ1-1,ASSHTKQANTEAF
NA,TRBV24-1,TRBJ1-5,ATSDRGNQPQH
NA,TRBV7-3,TRBJ1-1,TWGTEAF
NA,TRBV10-3,TRBJ2-7,AIRGGDGLAYEQY
NA,TRBV4-2,TRBJ1-2,ASSQDRVESGYT
NA,TRBV6-5,TRBJ1-3,ASSYRVGDSGNTIY
NA,TRBV6-5,TRBJ2-1,ASSYKAPGYNEQF
few,TRBV7-2,TRBJ2-7,ASSHRVQGSYEQY